This TCR beta chain was captured in a study of OX40 agonist ivuxolimab in advanced cancers. Whole-study context: Patients with prior anti-PD-1, anti-PD-L1 or anti-CTLA-4 therapy were eligible; less than 50% had some. General study results and limits: Among the lowest levels of clonal expansion were found in partial responders at 0.1-3.0 mg/kg. CD8+ T cells (on average) carried more expanded clones than CD4+ T cells.

This clone was counted a few times. Its antigen is still unknown. Clones were read by immunoSEQ multiplex PCR, and TCRdb kept only the in-frame ones, dropping some. The sample consists of 65,000 to 90,000 clones, 88% of them appearing once. The CDR3 runs to 14 residues. Per germline, CDR1 SGHTA and CDR2 FQGTGA. Trimming removed 1 base from V and 2 bases from J, with 8 bases in between. This chain uses TRBV7-3 with TRBJ1-1, with D uncertain. The sample consisted of CD4+ or CD8+ T cells sorted from blood, taken in a trial of the OX40 agonist ivuxolimab. The sequence was collected from an adult with an advanced solid tumor such as melanoma, head and neck, liver or kidney cancer. The CDR3 DNA follows: TGTGCCAGCAGCTTAATAGGAGGAAACACTGAAGCTTTCTTT. Translation: CASSLIGGNTEAFF.